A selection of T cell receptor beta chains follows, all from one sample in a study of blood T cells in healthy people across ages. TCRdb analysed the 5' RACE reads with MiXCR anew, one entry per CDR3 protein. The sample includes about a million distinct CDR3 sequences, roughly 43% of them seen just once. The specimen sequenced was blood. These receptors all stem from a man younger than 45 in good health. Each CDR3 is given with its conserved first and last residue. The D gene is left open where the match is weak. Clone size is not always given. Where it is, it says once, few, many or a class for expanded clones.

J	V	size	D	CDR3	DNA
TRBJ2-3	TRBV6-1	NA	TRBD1	CASNPDRVGDTQYF	TGTGCCAGCAACCCGGACAGGGTCGGAGATACGCAGTATTTT
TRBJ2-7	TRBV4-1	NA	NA	CASSQQGSYLSYEQYF	TGCGCCAGCAGCCAGCAGGGGTCTTACCTATCCTACGAGCAGTACTTC
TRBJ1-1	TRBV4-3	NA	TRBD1	CTSSQTGVNTEAFF	TGCACCAGCAGCCAGACAGGGGTGAACACTGAAGCTTTCTTT
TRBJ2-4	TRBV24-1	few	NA	CATSASGVAKNIQYF	TGTGCCACCAGTGCCTCCGGGGTAGCCAAAAACATTCAGTACTTC
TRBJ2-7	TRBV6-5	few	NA	CASSYAAAQSSYEQYF	TGTGCCAGCAGTTATGCAGCGGCGCAGAGCTCCTACGAGCAGTACTTC
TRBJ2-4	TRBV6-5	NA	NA	CASSSLTKQYF	TGTGCCAGCAGCTCCCTGACGAAGCAGTACTTC
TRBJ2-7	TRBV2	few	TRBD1	CASRDRPYEQYF	TGTGCCAGCCGGGACAGACCCTACGAGCAGTACTTC
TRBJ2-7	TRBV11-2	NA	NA	CASSLDGPIYEQYF	TGTGCCAGCAGCTTAGATGGGCCGATCTACGAGCAGTACTTC
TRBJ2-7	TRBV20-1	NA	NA	CSIRPAHPYEQYF	TGCAGTATCCGGCCAGCGCACCCCTACGAGCAGTACTTC
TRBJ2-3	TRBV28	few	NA	CASSDRLNTDTQYF	TGTGCCAGCAGCGACAGGTTAAACACAGATACGCAGTATTTT
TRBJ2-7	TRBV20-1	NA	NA	CSATGRAKSYEQYF	TGCAGTGCTACCGGGCGGGCTAAGTCCTACGAGCAGTACTTC
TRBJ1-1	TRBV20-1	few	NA	CSASTGETEAFF	TGCAGTGCTAGTACAGGAGAAACTGAAGCTTTCTTT
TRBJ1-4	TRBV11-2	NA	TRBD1	CAGSLAPGTEPDEKLFF	TGTGCCGGCAGCTTAGCACCCGGGACAGAGCCAGATGAAAAACTGTTTTTT
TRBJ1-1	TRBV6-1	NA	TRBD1	CASSEEGAWTEAFF	TGTGCCAGCAGTGAAGAGGGGGCTTGGACTGAAGCTTTCTTT
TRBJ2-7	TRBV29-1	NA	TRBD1	CSVVPGQGSYEQYF	TGCAGCGTGGTGCCGGGACAGGGGAGTTACGAGCAGTACTTC
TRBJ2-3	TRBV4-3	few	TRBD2	CASSQGGGSVTDTQYF	TGCGCCAGCAGCCAAGGCGGGGGGTCCGTCACAGATACGCAGTATTTT
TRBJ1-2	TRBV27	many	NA	CASSSLEANYGYTF	TGTGCCAGCAGCTCATTGGAGGCTAACTATGGCTACACCTTC
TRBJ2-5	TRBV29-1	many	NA	CSVGGRTGETQYF	TGCAGCGTTGGCGGAAGGACGGGAGAGACCCAGTACTTC
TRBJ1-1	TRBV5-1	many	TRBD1	CASRQPGQGRNTEAFF	TGCGCCAGCAGGCAACCGGGACAGGGAAGGAACACTGAAGCTTTCTTT
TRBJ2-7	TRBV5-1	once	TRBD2	CASSVGGLAGEQYF	TGCGCCAGCAGCGTGGGAGGACTAGCGGGCGAGCAGTACTTC
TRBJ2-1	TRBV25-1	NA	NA	CASRPPGGWDNEQFF	TGTGCCAGCAGGCCGCCGGGCGGGTGGGACAATGAGCAGTTCTTC
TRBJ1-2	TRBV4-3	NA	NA	CASSQDRGASYGYTF	TGCGCCAGCAGCCAAGATCGGGGGGCAAGCTATGGCTACACCTTC
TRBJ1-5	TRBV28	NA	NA	CASSSAGGLFYQPQHF	TGTGCCAGTAGCTCCGCGGGAGGGCTCTTCTATCAGCCCCAGCATTTT
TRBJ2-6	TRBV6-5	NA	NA	CASSYDTVGANVLTF	TGTGCCAGCAGTTACGACACCGTAGGGGCCAACGTCCTGACTTTC
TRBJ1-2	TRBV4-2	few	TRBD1	CASSHGTGDGYTF	TGTGCCAGCAGCCACGGGACAGGGGATGGCTACACCTTC
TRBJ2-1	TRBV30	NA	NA	CAWDRTQYNEQFF	TGTGCCTGGGACAGGACTCAATACAATGAGCAGTTCTTC
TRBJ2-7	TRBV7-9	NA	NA	CASSLYGNDEQYF	TGTGCCAGCAGCTTATACGGGAACGACGAGCAGTACTTC
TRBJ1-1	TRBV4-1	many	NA	CASSQDHIKGAEAFF	TGCGCCAGCAGCCAAGATCACATCAAAGGCGCTGAAGCTTTCTTT
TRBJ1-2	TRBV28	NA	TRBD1	CASNTPTRQGVDGYTF	TGTGCCAGCAACACCCCAACCCGACAGGGAGTGGATGGCTACACCTTC